The 2 T cell receptor beta chains below come from one sample, sequenced in a study of technical replicates of blood from a handful of donors. Assay: immunoSEQ multiplex PCR; the TCRdb copy retains only in-frame clones and omits some. Of 100,000 or so clones in the sample, 85% to 95% are singletons; the top ten hold about 0.25%. The specimen was T cells isolated from PBMCs. The receptors were sampled from a human donor in good health.

V usage is TRBV19 and J usage is TRBJ2-1; 11 bases match TRBD2. With V trimmed by 1 base and J by 6 bases, 5 bases remained unmatched. The CDR3 is 16 amino acids. Germline-derived CDR1 and CDR2 are LNHDA and SQIVND (reference sequence). The CDR3 DNA sequence: TGTGCCAGTAGTATAGTTTTAGCGGGAGGGATCAATGAGCAGTTCTTC. Amino acid sequence: CASSIVLAGGINEQFF.

The chain is built from TRBV4-1 and TRBJ1-2; 7 bases line up with TRBD1. The junction had 7 bases not matched to a gene; V was cut back by 3 bases and J by 3 bases. This CDR3 spans 15 amino acids. CDR1 and CDR2 from the germline V gene are MGHRA and YSYEKL. The CDR3, as DNA: TGCGCCAGCAGCCAGCACCTCAGGGGGGACTATGGCTACACCTTC. This encodes CASSQHLRGDYGYTF.